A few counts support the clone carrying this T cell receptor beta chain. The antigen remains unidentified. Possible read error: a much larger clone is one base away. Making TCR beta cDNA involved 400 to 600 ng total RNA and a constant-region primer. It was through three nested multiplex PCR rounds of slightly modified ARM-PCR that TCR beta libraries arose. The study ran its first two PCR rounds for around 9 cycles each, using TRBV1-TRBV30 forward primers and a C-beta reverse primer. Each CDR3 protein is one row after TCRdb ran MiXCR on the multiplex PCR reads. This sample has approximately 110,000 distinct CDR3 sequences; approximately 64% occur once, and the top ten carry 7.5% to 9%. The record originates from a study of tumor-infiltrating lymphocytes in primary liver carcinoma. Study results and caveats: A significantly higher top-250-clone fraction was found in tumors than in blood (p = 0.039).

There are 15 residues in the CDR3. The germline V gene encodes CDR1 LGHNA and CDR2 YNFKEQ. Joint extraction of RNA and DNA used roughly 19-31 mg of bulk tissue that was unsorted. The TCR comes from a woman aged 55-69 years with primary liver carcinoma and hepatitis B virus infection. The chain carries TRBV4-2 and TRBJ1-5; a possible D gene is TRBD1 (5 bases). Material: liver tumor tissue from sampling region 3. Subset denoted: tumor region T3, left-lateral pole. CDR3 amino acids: CAGSQAGGANQPQHF. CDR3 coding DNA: TGTGCCGGCAGCCAAGCTGGAGGGGCCAATCAGCCCCAGCATTTT.